This T cell receptor (beta chain) was sequenced in a study of beta chain features in type 1 diabetes. Regarding the study as a whole: All four CD4+ subsets of Type 1 diabetes patients contained TCRB CDR3s that were moderately but significantly shorter. The question left open here concerned HLA type influencing TCRB rearrangement.

Using CD45RO/CCR7/CD25/CD127/CD95/CD27, CD4+ naive, central memory, regulatory and stem cell-like memory cells were sorted. The V and J ends lost 0 bases and 0 bases respectively, with 7 bases between them. The CDR3 is 15 amino acids. The germline CDR1 and CDR2 sequences are SGHRS and YFSETQ. Reverse transcription of all isolated RNA meant that expressed TCRB transcripts were sequenced. Measured with immunoSEQ multiplex PCR; TCRdb has only the in-frame clones, and not every one. The sample holds more than 250,000 clones, over 11% seen once. This clone was observed a few times. Its specificity is not known.

The TCR was taken from a man aged 30 to 45 with type 1 diabetes. The chain employs TRBV5-1 and TRBJ2-1, with unresolved D. The sample consisted of naive CD4+ T cells from blood. The CDR3 DNA reads as TGCGCCAGCAGCTTGGGTCTGAGCTCCTACAATGAGCAGTTCTTC. This gives the protein CASSLGLSSYNEQFF.